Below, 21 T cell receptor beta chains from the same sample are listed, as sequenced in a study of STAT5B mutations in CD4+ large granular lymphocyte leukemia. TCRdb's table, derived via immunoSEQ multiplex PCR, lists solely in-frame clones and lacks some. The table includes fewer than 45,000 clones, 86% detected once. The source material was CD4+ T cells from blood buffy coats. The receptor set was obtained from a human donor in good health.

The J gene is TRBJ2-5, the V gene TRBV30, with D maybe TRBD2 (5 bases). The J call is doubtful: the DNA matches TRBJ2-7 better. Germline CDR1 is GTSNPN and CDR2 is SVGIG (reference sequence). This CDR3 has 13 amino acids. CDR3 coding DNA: TGTGCCTGGAGTCCGGGGAACTCCTACGAGCAGTACTTC. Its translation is CAWSPGNSYEQYF.

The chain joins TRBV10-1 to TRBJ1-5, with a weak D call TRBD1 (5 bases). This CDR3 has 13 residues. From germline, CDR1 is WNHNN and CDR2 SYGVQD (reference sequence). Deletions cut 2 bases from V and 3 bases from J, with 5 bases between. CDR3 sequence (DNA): TGCGCCAGCAGTGAGGGGACCAATCAGCCCCAGCATTTT. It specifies CASSEGTNQPQHF.

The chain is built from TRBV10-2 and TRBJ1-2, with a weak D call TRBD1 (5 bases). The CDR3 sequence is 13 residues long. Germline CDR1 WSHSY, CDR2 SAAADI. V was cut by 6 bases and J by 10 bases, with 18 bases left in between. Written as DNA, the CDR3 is TGCGCCAGCAGGACCGGGACCTACGGGGACTACACCTTC. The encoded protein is CASRTGTYGDYTF.

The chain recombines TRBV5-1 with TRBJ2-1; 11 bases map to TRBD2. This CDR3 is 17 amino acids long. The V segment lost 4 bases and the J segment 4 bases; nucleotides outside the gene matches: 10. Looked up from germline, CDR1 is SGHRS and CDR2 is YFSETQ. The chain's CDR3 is CASSAGVLAGVYNEQFF. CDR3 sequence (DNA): TGCGCCAGCAGCGCCGGGGTACTAGCGGGAGTTTACAATGAGCAGTTCTTC. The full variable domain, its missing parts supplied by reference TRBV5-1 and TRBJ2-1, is KAGVTQTPRYLIKTRGQQVTLSCSPISGHRSVSWYQQTPGQGLQFLFEYFSETQRNKGNFPGRFSGRQFSNSRSEMNVSTLELGDSALYLCASSAGVLAGVYNEQFFGPGTRLTVL.

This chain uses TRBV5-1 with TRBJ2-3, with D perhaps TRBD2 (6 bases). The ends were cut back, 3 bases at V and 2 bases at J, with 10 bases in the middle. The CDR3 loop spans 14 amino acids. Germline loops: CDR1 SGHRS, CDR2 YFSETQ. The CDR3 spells CASSWGGYTDTQYF. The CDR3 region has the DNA TGCGCCAGCAGCTGGGGAGGATACACAGATACGCAGTATTTT.

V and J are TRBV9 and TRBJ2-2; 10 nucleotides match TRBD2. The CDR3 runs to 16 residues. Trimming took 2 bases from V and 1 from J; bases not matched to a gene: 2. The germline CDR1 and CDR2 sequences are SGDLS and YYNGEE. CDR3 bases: TGTGCCAGCAGCGTCGGGACTAGCGAGAACACCGGGGAGCTGTTTTTT. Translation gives CASSVGTSENTGELFF.

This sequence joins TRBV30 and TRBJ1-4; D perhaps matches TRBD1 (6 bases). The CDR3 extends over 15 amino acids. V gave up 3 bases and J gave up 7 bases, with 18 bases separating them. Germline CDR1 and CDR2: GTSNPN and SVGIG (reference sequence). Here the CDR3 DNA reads TGTGCCTGGAGCCCTCTTGGGGAGGGGGGTGAAAAACTGTTTTTT. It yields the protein CAWSPLGEGGEKLFF.

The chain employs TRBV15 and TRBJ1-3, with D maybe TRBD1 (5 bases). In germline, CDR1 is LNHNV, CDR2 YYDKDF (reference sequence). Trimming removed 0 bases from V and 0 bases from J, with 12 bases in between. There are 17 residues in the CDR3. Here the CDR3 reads CATSRDRTLSSGNTIYF. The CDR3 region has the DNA TGTGCCACCAGCAGAGATCGGACACTGAGCTCTGGAAACACCATATATTTT.

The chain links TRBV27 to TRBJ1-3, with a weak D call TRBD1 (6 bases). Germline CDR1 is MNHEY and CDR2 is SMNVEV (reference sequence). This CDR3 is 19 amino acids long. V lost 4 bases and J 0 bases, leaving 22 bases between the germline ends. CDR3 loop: CASSSYGGPPFFSGNTIYF. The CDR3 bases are TGTGCCAGCAGTTCCTACGGGGGGCCGCCGTTCTTCTCTGGAAACACCATATATTTT.

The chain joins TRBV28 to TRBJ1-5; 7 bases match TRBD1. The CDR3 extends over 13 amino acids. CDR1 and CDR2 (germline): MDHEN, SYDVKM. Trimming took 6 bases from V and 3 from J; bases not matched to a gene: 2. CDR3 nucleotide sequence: TGTGCCAGCAGGACAGGGATCAATCAGCCCCAGCATTTT. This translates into CASRTGINQPQHF.

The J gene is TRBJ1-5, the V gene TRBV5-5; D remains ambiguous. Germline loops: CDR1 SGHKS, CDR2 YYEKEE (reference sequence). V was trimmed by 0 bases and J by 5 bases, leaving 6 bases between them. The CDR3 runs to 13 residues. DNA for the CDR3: TGTGCCAGCAGCTTGGGGGCCGATCAGCCCCAGCATTTT. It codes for CASSLGADQPQHF.

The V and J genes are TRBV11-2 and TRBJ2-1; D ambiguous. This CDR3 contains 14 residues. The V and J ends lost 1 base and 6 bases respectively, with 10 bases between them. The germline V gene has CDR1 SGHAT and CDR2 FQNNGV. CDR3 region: CASSLAGRVNEQFF. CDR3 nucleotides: TGTGCCAGCAGCTTAGCGGGTAGGGTCAATGAGCAGTTCTTC.

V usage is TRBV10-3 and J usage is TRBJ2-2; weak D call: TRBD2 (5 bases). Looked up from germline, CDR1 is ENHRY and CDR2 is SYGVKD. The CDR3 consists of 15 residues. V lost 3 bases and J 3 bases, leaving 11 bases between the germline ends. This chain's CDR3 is CAISDLARDTGELFF. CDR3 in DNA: TGTGCCATCAGTGATCTTGCGAGGGACACCGGGGAGCTGTTTTTT.

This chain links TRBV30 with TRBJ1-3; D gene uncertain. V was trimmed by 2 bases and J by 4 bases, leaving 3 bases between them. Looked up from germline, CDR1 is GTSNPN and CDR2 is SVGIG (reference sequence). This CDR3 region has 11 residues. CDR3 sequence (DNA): TGTGCCTGGAGTAGAGGAAACACCATATATTTT. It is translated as CAWSRGNTIYF.

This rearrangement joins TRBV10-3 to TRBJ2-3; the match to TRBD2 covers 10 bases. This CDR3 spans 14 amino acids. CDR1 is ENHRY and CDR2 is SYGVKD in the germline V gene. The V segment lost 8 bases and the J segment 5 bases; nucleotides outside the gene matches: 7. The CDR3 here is CAILSSGSGDTQYF. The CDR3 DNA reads TGTGCCATCCTTTCTAGCGGGAGTGGAGATACGCAGTATTTT.

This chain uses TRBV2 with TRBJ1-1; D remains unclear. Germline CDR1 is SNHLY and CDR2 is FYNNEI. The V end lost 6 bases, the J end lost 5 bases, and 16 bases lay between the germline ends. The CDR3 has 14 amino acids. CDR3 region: CASSADSPWTEAFF. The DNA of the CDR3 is TGTGCCAGCAGCGCGGACTCCCCTTGGACTGAAGCTTTCTTT.

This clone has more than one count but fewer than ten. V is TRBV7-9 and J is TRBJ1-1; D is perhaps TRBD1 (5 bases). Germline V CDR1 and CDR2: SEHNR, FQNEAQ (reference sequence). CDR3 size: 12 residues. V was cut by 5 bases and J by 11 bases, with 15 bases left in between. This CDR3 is CASSPPGDGAFF. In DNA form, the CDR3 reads TGTGCCAGCAGCCCTCCGGGGGACGGCGCTTTCTTT.

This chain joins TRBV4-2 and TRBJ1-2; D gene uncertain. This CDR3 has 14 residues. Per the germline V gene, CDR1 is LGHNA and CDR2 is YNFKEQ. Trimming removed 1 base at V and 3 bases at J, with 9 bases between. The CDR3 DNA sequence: TGTGCCAGCAGCCAAGCTGATCTTGACTATGGCTACACCTTC. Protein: CASSQADLDYGYTF.

The CDR3 spells CASSLTGAPASYEQYF. CDR3 nucleotide sequence: TGTGCCAGCAGCTTAACAGGGGCCCCGGCCTCCTACGAGCAGTACTTC. This chain joins TRBV7-3 and TRBJ2-7; D possibly corresponds to TRBD1 (5 bases). The germline V and J ends were trimmed by 0 bases and 0 bases, with 12 bases remaining between them. CDR3 length: 16 amino acids. Germline CDR1 SGHTA, CDR2 FQGTGA.

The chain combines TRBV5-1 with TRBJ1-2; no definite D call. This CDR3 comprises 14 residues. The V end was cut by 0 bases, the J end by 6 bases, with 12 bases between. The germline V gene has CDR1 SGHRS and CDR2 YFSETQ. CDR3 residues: CASSLEPGFNGYTF. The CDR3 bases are TGCGCCAGCAGCTTGGAGCCTGGGTTCAATGGCTACACCTTC.

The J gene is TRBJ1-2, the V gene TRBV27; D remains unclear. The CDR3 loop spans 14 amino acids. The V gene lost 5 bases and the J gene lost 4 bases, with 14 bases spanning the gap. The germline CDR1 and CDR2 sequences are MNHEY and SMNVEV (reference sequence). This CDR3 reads CASSASTRGYGYTF. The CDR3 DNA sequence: TGTGCCAGCAGTGCCAGCACCCGGGGCTATGGCTACACCTTC.